What follows are 10 T cell receptor beta chains derived from one specimen sequenced in a study of blood T cells in healthy people across ages (dated by TCRdb to between 2015 and 2016). Library construction relied on 5' RACE. Sequencing used an Illumina HiSeq 2500. The second PCR ran for roughly 7 to 12 cycles and used a J-beta primer mix along with a sample-barcoded 5' primer. TCRdb's own reprocessing of the public reads used fastp at Q25 and MiXCR and kept productive beta chains. Rows are combined by CDR3 protein, so each entry shows the most common genes and DNA. A total of approximately 810,000 distinct CDR3 sequences appear in this sample, more than 25% of them only once. The ten most abundant clones make up around a sixth of the sample. Material: blood. Source of these receptors: an elderly woman in good health.

To note about this clonotype: A much more abundant neighbour one base away suggests this may be a read error. The V call is TRBV5-1, the J call TRBJ2-7; 10 bases match TRBD1. Germline lookup yields CDR1 SGHRS and CDR2 YFSETQ. The CDR3 has 16 residues. J gave up 10 bases and V 2 bases, and 15 bases lay outside the gene matches. For the CDR3, the DNA is TGCGCCAGCAGCTTACCGGGACAGGGGACGAAGAAGGCCCAGTACTTC. Protein product: CASSLPGQGTKKAQYF.

This clonotype occurred a few times. V and J are TRBV7-2 and TRBJ1-4, with D unclear. This CDR3 has 14 amino acids. The V gene lost 5 bases and the J gene lost 8 bases, with 15 bases spanning the gap. Germline V gene sequence: CDR1 SGHTA, CDR2 FQGNSA. The CDR3 DNA is TGTGCCAGCAGCCCTAGAAGCCCCCGGGAAAAACTGTTTTTT. It encodes CASSPRSPREKLFF.

The V gene is TRBV4-3, the J gene TRBJ1-3; D unclear. CDR1 is LGHNA and CDR2 is YSLEER in the germline V gene. V was pared by 0 bases and J by 2 bases, with 8 bases between. The CDR3 sequence is 15 residues long. In DNA form, the CDR3 reads TGCGCCAGCAGCCAAGAATCTGGGACTGGAAACACCATATATTTT. This encodes CASSQESGTGNTIYF.

This clonotype has at least ten counts. The chain has TRBV14 and TRBJ2-7; D unresolved. CDR3 length: 14 amino acids. The germline V and J ends were trimmed by 1 base and 2 bases, with 9 bases remaining between them. Germline assignment: CDR1 SGHDN and CDR2 FVKESK. The CDR3 loop reads CASSQAGPPYEQYF. The DNA for the CDR3 is TGTGCCAGCAGCCAAGCAGGTCCCCCCTACGAGCAGTACTTC.

In its sample, this clonotype was seen many times. The chain recombines TRBV2 with TRBJ2-5, with TRBD1 as a possible D gene (6 bases). CDR3 length: 12 amino acids. CDR1 SNHLY and CDR2 FYNNEI come from the germline V gene. Trimming stripped 9 bases from V and 5 bases from J, with 13 bases between. In DNA form, the CDR3 reads TGTGCCAGTGGACAGACTTTCGAGACCCAGTACTTC. It yields the protein CASGQTFETQYF.

This clonotype turned up a few times. A much larger clonotype is one base distant, so this may be a read error. The V call is TRBV5-1, the J call TRBJ2-1, with a possible D match to TRBD1 (5 bases). V lost 4 bases to trimming and J lost 3 bases, with 14 bases between them. Germline V gene sequence: CDR1 SGHRS, CDR2 YFSETQ. The CDR3 runs 15 residues. The CDR3 DNA follows: TGCGCCAGCAGCCTCAGGGCGGCAGGCTACAATGAGCAGTTCTTC. It specifies CASSLRAAGYNEQFF.

This clonotype has a handful of counts. The chain combines TRBV10-3 with TRBJ1-1, with 8 positions matching TRBD1. V was pared by 8 bases and J by 6 bases, with 8 bases of the junction left unmatched. The germline V gene has CDR1 ENHRY and CDR2 SYGVKD. This CDR3 has 13 residues. The CDR3 loop reads CAISMDRESEAFF. The CDR3 nucleotides are TGTGCCATCTCCATGGACAGGGAATCTGAAGCTTTCTTT.

This chain joins TRBV6-6 and TRBJ1-3; no firm D call. Trimming left V 6 bases short and J 0 bases short, with 12 bases between. The CDR3 length is 15 residues. Looked up from germline, CDR1 is MNHNY and CDR2 is SVGAGI (reference sequence). CDR3 nucleotides: TGTGCCAGCAGAAGCCTGACAAACTCTGGAAACACCATATATTTT. Encoded protein: CASRSLTNSGNTIYF.

This clonotype was counted only a few times. The chain couples TRBV6-2 or TRBV6-3 to TRBJ1-4; no clear D. Germline V lookup: CDR1 MNHEY, CDR2 SVGEGT. The CDR3 has 16 amino acids. V lost 6 bases and J 6 bases, leaving 20 bases between the germline ends. CDR3 sequence: CASSYPPPRRDEKLFF. CDR3 sequence (DNA): TGTGCCAGCAGCTACCCGCCCCCGAGACGGGATGAAAAACTGTTTTTT.

The V call is TRBV20-1, the J call TRBJ1-1, with D perhaps matching TRBD1 (6 bases). The germline V gene encodes CDR1 DFQATT and CDR2 SNEGSKA (reference sequence). The CDR3 has 15 residues. V was trimmed by 7 bases and J by 4 bases, leaving 22 bases between them. CDR3 protein: CSGRARQGTGTEAFF. In nucleotides, the CDR3 is TGCAGTGGCCGGGCCCGTCAGGGGACGGGCACTGAAGCTTTCTTT.